This T cell receptor (beta chain) originates from a study of cytomegalovirus exposure and HLA in healthy donors. General observations from the study: The study listed around 150 cytomegalovirus-associated TCR beta chains. Reported results showed that the classifier diagnosed cytomegalovirus status with high specificity and sensitivity. With DRB1 most and HLA-C fewest, TCR association rates differed between HLA loci in a later analysis.

Concerning this clone itself: The antigen remains unidentified.

This CDR3 is built from 13 residues. V lost 5 bases to trimming and J lost 2 bases, with 9 bases between them. Germline V gene lookup returns CDR1 SGHRS and CDR2 YFSETQ. The PCR contained 60 Vbeta and 13 Jbeta primers. Only in-frame clones appear in the TCRdb table, and some are missing; sequencing was by immunoSEQ multiplex PCR. The data show 80,000 to 90,000 clones, around four fifths seen once. The sequence was collected from a man aged 25 to 40 in good health and CMV-seronegative. This chain uses TRBV5-1 with TRBJ2-3; no firm D call. Source material: PBMCs. This CDR3 reads CASRQNPTDTQYF. CDR3 sequence (DNA): TGCGCCAGCAGACAGAACCCCACAGATACGCAGTATTTT.